These T cell receptor beta chains were read from a single sample in a study of response to subunit inactivated influenza vaccine. TCRdb recomputed calls from the RT-PCR reads with MiXCR, one row per CDR3 protein. The sample lists a few hundred thousand distinct CDR3 sequences, over 20% seen once, with 10% in the top ten. The starting material was PBMCs from blood, obtained about 19 months after vaccination. The origin of the receptors is a man in his fifties or sixties who received an inactivated influenza vaccine. Each CDR3 is given with its conserved first and last residue. Fields, in order: V gene, J gene, D gene, clone size, CDR3 DNA, CDR3 protein. The D gene is left open where the match is weak. Clone sizes are given selectively: once, few, many, or a class where the clone is expanded.

TRBV3-1	TRBJ1-1	TRBD1	few	TGTGCCAGCAGCGGGACAGGTAGGAACACTGAAGCTTTCTTT	CASSGTGRNTEAFF
TRBV29-1	TRBJ2-1	.	few	TGCAGCGTTGAAGGGGTGGACCCACGAGGGTGGGACAATGAGCAGTTCTTC	CSVEGVDPRGWDNEQFF
TRBV20-1	TRBJ1-5	.	many	TGCAGTGCTAGCTTGGGAGTTAATCAGCCCCAGCATTTT	CSASLGVNQPQHF
TRBV4-3	TRBJ2-2	TRBD2	.	TGCGCCAGCAAAAGCCGGGGGGACACCGGGGAGCTGTTTTTT	CASKSRGDTGELFF
TRBV20-1	TRBJ1-5	.	.	TGCAGTGCTAGAGGGTCGGGGGGGGAGCCCCAGCATTTT	CSARGSGGEPQHF
TRBV20-1	TRBJ2-7	.	few	TGCAGTGCTAGTACGGGGGGCCTCTACGAGCAGTACTTC	CSASTGGLYEQYF
TRBV15	TRBJ1-2	.	many	TGTGCCACCAGCAGATTAGGGCCGAACTATGGCTACACCTTC	CATSRLGPNYGYTF
TRBV24-1	TRBJ2-1	.	.	TGTGCCACCAGTGATTTTGGGGACGGTTACTCCTACAATGAGCAGTTCTTC	CATSDFGDGYSYNEQFF
TRBV7-9	TRBJ1-2	.	.	TGTGCCAGCAGCCGAAACGGGGGGGCGAACTATGGCTACACCTTC	CASSRNGGANYGYTF
TRBV9	TRBJ2-3	TRBD1	.	TGTGCCAGCAGCCCTAGACAGGGTTCCTTCCTTACAGATACGCAGTATTTT	CASSPRQGSFLTDTQYF
TRBV2	TRBJ2-4	TRBD1	few	TGTGCCAGCAGTCTCCGACAGGGGGCGACCAAAAACATTCAGTACTTC	CASSLRQGATKNIQYF
TRBV28	TRBJ2-2	.	.	TGTGCCAGCAAGAGCGGGTCGAACACCGGGGAGCTGTTTTTT	CASKSGSNTGELFF
TRBV3-1	TRBJ1-1	.	.	TGTGCCAGCAGCCAAGCAGGACTAAACACTGAAGCTTTCTTT	CASSQAGLNTEAFF